This note documents a single T cell receptor beta chain sequence. The source of the sample is a study of CD8 T cells in Susac syndrome. High-throughput TCR beta sequencing covered peripheral CD8+ and CD4+ T cells. An input of about 0.5 to 1 ug of RNA was subjected to reverse transcription using random hexamers. TCRdb used MiXCR to reprocess the immunoSEQ multiplex PCR reads, holding one entry per CDR3 protein. The sample shows around 190,000 distinct CDR3 sequences, approximately 95% of them seen only once. The length of the CDR3 is 15 residues. Trimming removed 9 bases at V and 2 bases at J, with 19 bases between. CDR1 is MNHEY and CDR2 is SMNVEV in the germline V gene (reference sequence).

The sample comprised CD4+ T cells from PBMCs. The genes are TRBV27 and TRBJ1-2, with a tentative D call TRBD1 (6 bases). The clonotype comes from a human donor in good health. The CDR3 reads CASSAQGGRNYGYTF. As DNA, the CDR3 is TGTGCCAGTTCCGCACAAGGGGGAAGGAACTATGGCTACACCTTC.